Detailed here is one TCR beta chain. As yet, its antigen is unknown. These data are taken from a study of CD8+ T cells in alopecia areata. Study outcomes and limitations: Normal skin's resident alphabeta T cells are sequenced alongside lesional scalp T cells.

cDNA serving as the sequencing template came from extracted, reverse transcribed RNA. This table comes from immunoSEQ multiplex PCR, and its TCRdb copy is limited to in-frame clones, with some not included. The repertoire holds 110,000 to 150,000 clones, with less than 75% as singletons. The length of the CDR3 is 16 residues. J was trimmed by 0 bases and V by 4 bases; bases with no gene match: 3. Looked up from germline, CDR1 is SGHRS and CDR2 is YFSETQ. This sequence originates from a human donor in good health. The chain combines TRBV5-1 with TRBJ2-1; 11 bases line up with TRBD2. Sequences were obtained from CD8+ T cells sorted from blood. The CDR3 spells CASSTTSGGSYNEQFF. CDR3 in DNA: TGCGCCAGCAGCACTACTAGCGGGGGCTCCTACAATGAGCAGTTCTTC.